The rows below give T cell receptor beta chains drawn from one sample of a study of Ad26.COV2.S vaccination and SARS-CoV-2 variants. The table came from immunoSEQ multiplex PCR; TCRdb's copy has only in-frame clones and leaves some out. The table records approximately 400,000 clones, 83% of them present only once. The source was peripheral blood, collected in a trial of Ad26.COV2.S vaccine versus placebo. The receptors shown here come from a person between 18 and 65 years old who received the Ad26.COV2.S COVID-19 vaccine or a placebo. Each CDR3 is given with its conserved first and last residue.

v_gene	j_gene	CDR3aa
TRBV4-2	TRBJ2-7	CASSQDRQSYEQYF
TRBV11-2	TRBJ1-2	CASSSPRGQLGYTF
TRBV10-3	TRBJ1-2	CAISESVLPAYGYTF
TRBV18	TRBJ2-5	CASSETALFQETQYF
TRBV9	TRBJ1-5	CASSVGLEDRANQPQHF
TRBV12-3/TRBV12-4	TRBJ2-2	CASSYLVAGELFF
TRBV5-1	TRBJ2-7	CASSPGTVSYEQYF
TRBV3-1/TRBV3-2	TRBJ1-5	CASSQESGGYQPQHF
TRBV19	TRBJ2-1	CASSRGWRVRSSYNEQFF
TRBV11-2	TRBJ2-7	CASSLGPTSYEQYF
TRBV7-9	TRBJ1-3	CASSLTGGLGNTIYF